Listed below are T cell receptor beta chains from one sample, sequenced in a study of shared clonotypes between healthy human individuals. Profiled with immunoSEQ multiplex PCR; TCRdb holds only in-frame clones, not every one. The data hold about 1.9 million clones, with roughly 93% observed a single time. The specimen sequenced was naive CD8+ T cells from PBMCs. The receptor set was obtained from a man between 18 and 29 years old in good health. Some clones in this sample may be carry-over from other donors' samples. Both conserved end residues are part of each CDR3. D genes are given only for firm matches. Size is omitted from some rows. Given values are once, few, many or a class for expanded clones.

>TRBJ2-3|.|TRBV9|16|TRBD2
CASSGSGRASTDTQYF
TGTGCCAGCAGCGGTAGCGGGAGAGCTAGCACAGATACGCAGTATTTT
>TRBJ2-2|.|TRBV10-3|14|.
CAIRTGEGTGELFF
TGTGCCATCAGGACAGGGGAGGGGACCGGGGAGCTGTTTTTT
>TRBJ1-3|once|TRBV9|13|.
CASSVVGENTIYF
TGTGCCAGCAGCGTAGTAGGGGAAAACACCATATATTTT
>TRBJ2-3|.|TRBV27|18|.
CASSPLLDRSISTDTQYF
TGTGCCAGCAGTCCGCTACTTGACAGGAGTATTAGCACAGATACGCAGTATTTT
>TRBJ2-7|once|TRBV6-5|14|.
CASSYSGALYEQYF
TGTGCCAGCAGTTACTCAGGGGCCCTGTACGAGCAGTACTTC
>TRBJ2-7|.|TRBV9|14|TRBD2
CASSPERGAYEQYF
TGTGCCAGCAGCCCCGAACGGGGGGCCTACGAGCAGTACTTC
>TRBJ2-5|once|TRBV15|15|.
CATSTRAPGGETQYF
TGTGCCACCAGCACTCGGGCCCCTGGGGGGGAGACCCAGTACTTC
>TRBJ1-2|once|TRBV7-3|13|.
CASSAGGHYGYTF
TGTGCCAGCAGCGCCGGGGGTCATTATGGCTACACCTTC
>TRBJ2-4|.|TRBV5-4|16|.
CASSPHRGWAKNIQYF
TGTGCCAGCAGCCCTCACCGGGGGTGGGCCAAAAACATTCAGTACTTC
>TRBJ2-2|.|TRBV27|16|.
CASSLWAGWNTGELFF
TGTGCCAGCAGTTTATGGGCAGGGTGGAACACCGGGGAGCTGTTTTTT
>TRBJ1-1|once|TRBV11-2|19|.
CASSLADPTVTRGNTEAFF
TGTGCCAGCAGCTTAGCGGACCCGACAGTTACACGGGGGAACACTGAAGCTTTCTTT
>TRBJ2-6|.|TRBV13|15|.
CASSLGTSGANVLTF
TGTGCCAGCAGCTTAGGCACCTCTGGGGCCAACGTCCTGACTTTC
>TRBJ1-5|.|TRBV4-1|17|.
CASSQEEGFFRDQPQHF
TGCGCCAGCAGCCAAGAGGAGGGGTTTTTTAGGGATCAGCCCCAGCATTTT
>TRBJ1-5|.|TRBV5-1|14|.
CASSLEGGIQPQHF
TGCGCCAGCAGCTTGGAGGGGGGTATTCAGCCCCAGCATTTT
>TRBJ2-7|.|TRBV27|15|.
CASSFNSLSTYEQYF
TGTGCCAGCAGTTTCAACAGCCTTAGTACCTACGAGCAGTACTTC
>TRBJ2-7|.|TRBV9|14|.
CASSVAEFPYEQYF
TGTGCCAGCAGCGTAGCTGAGTTCCCCTACGAGCAGTACTTC
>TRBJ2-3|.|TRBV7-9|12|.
CASSLASRTQYF
TGTGCCAGCAGCTTAGCTTCTCGTACGCAGTATTTT
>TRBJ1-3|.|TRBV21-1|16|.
CASSFQHRLSGNTIYF
TGTGCCAGCAGCTTTCAACACCGTCTCTCTGGAAACACCATATATTTT
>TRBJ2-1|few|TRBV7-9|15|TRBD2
CASSPRLALTNEQFF
TGTGCCAGCAGCCCGAGACTAGCGCTCACCAATGAGCAGTTCTTC
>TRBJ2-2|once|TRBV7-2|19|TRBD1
CASSLGPQGAHVNTGELFF
TGTGCCAGCAGCTTAGGACCGCAGGGGGCACATGTAAACACCGGGGAGCTGTTTTTT
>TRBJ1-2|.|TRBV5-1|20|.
CASSPLSGEGFLLRFYGYTF
TGCGCCAGCAGCCCATTGTCTGGGGAGGGATTCCTACTTCGGTTCTATGGCTACACCTTC
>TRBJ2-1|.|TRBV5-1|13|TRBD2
CASSRTSYDEQFF
TGCGCCAGCAGCAGGACTAGCTATGATGAGCAGTTCTTC
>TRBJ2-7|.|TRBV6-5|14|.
CASSYIRAAGEQYF
TGTGCCAGCAGTTATATCAGGGCCGCCGGGGAGCAGTACTTC
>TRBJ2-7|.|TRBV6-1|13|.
CASSAGGTYEQYF
TGTGCCAGCAGTGCAGGGGGGACCTACGAGCAGTACTTC
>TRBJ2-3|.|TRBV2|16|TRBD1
CASSELGQGGVDTQYF
TGTGCCAGCAGTGAATTAGGACAGGGCGGAGTTGATACGCAGTATTTT
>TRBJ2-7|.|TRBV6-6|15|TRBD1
CASSLRDRGRDEQYF
TGTGCCAGCAGCCTCCGGGACAGGGGGCGGGACGAGCAGTACTTC
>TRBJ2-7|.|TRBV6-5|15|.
CASTEVRDLSYEQYF
TGTGCCAGCACCGAAGTCCGGGACTTATCCTACGAGCAGTACTTC
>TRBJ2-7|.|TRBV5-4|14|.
CASSSGAWVYEQYF
TGTGCCAGCAGCTCCGGGGCTTGGGTCTACGAGCAGTACTTC
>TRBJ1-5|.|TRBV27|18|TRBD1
CASSFAPGQGEGPQPQHF
TGTGCCAGCAGTTTCGCTCCGGGACAGGGAGAAGGGCCTCAGCCCCAGCATTTT
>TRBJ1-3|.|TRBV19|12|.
CAIAGSGNTIYF
TGTGCCATCGCGGGATCTGGAAACACCATATATTTT
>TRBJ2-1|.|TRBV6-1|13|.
CASSEVRDNEQFF
TGTGCCAGCAGTGAAGTTAGAGACAATGAGCAGTTCTTC
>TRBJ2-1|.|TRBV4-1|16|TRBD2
CASSQEGLATYNEQFF
TGCGCCAGCAGCCAAGAGGGACTAGCGACGTACAATGAGCAGTTCTTC
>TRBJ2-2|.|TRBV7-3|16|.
CASSLSPGSNTGELFF
TGTGCCAGCAGCTTAAGTCCAGGGTCGAACACCGGGGAGCTGTTTTTT
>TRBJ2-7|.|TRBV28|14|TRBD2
CASSLLAGDYEQYF
TGTGCCAGCAGTTTACTAGCGGGCGATTACGAGCAGTACTTC
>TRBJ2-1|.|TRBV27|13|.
CASSWDGYNEQFF
TGTGCCAGCAGTTGGGACGGCTACAATGAGCAGTTCTTC
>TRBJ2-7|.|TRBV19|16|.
CASSISTGLKIYEQYF
TGTGCCAGTAGTATATCGACAGGACTAAAGATCTACGAGCAGTACTTC
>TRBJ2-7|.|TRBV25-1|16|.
CASSDPRDTSSYEQYF
TGTGCCAGCAGTGACCCCCGGGACACCAGCTCCTACGAGCAGTACTTC
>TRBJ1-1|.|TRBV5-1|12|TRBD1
CASSPTGAEAFF
TGCGCCAGCAGCCCGACAGGGGCTGAAGCTTTCTTT
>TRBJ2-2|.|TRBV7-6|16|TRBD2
CASSLLGGRATGELFF
TGTGCCAGCAGCTTACTGGGCGGGAGGGCCACCGGGGAGCTGTTTTTT